This T cell receptor beta chain originates from a study of type 1 and type 2 diabetes patients. Study-level points and caveats: Age and gender were not matched between study groups, possibly biasing interpretation.

Concerning this clonotype: Its antigen is not identified.

PCR was run on genomic DNA. A primer set of 30 forward and 13 reverse primers amplified the CDR3. TCRdb re-called the multiplex PCR reads through MiXCR, storing one row per CDR3 protein. This table has fewer than 300,000 distinct CDR3 sequences, around 47% appearing once. The CDR3 is made up of 15 amino acids. V lost 5 bases to trimming and J lost 6 bases, with 17 bases between them. The germline gives CDR1 MDHEN, CDR2 SYDVKM. The clonotype comes from a man between 18 and 35 years old with type 2 diabetes. Input material: peripheral blood mononuclear cells (PBMCs). V and J are TRBV28 and TRBJ2-4; D is tentatively TRBD1 or TRBD2 (5 bases each). Written as DNA, the CDR3 is TGTGCCAGCAGTCCGGGACGAAGGGGAAGAAACATTCAGTACTTC. Residues: CASSPGRRGRNIQYF.